These 6 T cell receptor beta chains originate from one sample sequenced in a study of blood T cell repertoires in COVID-19. Profiling relied on immunoSEQ multiplex PCR, and the TCRdb table lists in-frame clones only, not all of them. Here the sample spans a few hundred thousand clones, about nine tenths being singletons. The sample was PBMCs or T cells enriched from blood (not recorded which). These receptor sequences come from a man in his forties or fifties who had recovered from COVID-19.

The chain joins TRBV19 to TRBJ1-4, with D maybe TRBD1 (5 bases). Germline values: CDR1 LNHDA, CDR2 SQIVND (reference sequence). V gave up 5 bases and J gave up 3 bases, with 13 bases separating them. CDR3 length: 15 amino acids. The CDR3 nucleotides are TGTGCCAGTAGTCACCGACAGACCTCTAATGAAAAACTGTTTTTT. Protein sequence: CASSHRQTSNEKLFF.

The chain carries TRBV30 and TRBJ1-4; 7 positions match TRBD1. Germline trimming cut 3 bases from V and 3 bases from J; bases unmatched to any gene: 10. This CDR3 has 16 amino acids. CDR1 and CDR2 (germline): GTSNPN, SVGIG (reference sequence). The CDR3 reads CAWSPDRVLSNEKLFF. The CDR3 DNA reads TGTGCCTGGAGCCCCGACAGGGTTTTGTCTAATGAAAAACTGTTTTTT.

The chain carries TRBV21-1 and TRBJ2-2; the table's D call, TRBD1, has no DNA check behind it. TRBV21-1 is reported as a pseudogene. CDR3 length: 14 residues. The CDR3 protein is CASSPDSPPGELFF. CDR3 nucleotide sequence: TGTGCCAGCAGCCCCGACAGTCCTCCCGGGGAGCTGTTTTTT.

The CDR3 is CATSDPGRGGETQYF. The CDR3 DNA is TGTGCCACCAGTGATCCCGGGCGTGGCGGGGAGACCCAGTACTTC. The V gene is TRBV24-1, the J gene TRBJ2-5; weak D call: TRBD2 (5 bases). Trimming cost V 3 bases and J 5 bases, with 15 bases left between them. The CDR3 is 15 residues long. Germline V gene lookup returns CDR1 KGHDR and CDR2 SFDVKD.

The chain is built from TRBV3-1 (or the pseudogene TRBV3-2) and TRBJ1-3; D is possibly TRBD1 (6 bases). The CDR3 covers 14 residues. V dropped 2 bases and J dropped 3 bases, with 8 bases sitting between them. Germline V gene data show CDR1 as LGHDT and CDR2 as YNNKEL (reference sequence). The CDR3 coding sequence is TGTGCCAGCAGCCAACGGGACAATGGAAACACCATATATTTT. Translation gives CASSQRDNGNTIYF.

This clone was observed a few times. The V and J genes are TRBV5-6 and TRBJ2-1; D is uncertain. Germline V gene sequence: CDR1 SGHDT, CDR2 YYEEEE. V lost 0 bases to trimming and J lost 2 bases, with 12 bases between them. This CDR3 contains 16 residues. DNA of the CDR3: TGTGCCAGCAGCTTGGCGCTGGCTTATACCTACAATGAGCAGTTCTTC. This translates into CASSLALAYTYNEQFF.